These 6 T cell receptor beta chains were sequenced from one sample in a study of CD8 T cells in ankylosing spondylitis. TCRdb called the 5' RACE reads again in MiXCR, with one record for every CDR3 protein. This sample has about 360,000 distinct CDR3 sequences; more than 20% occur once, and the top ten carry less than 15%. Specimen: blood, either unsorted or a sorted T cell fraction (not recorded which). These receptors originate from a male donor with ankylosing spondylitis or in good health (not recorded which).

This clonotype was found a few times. Written as DNA, the CDR3 is TGTGCCATCGCTCCGGACTTGTACAATGAGCAGTTCTTC. This encodes CAIAPDLYNEQFF. V and J are TRBV10-3 and TRBJ2-1; possible D gene TRBD2, 5 bases. Germline-derived CDR1 and CDR2 are ENHRY and SYGVKD. Deletions cut 8 bases from V and 4 bases from J, with 12 bases between. The CDR3 extends over 13 amino acids.

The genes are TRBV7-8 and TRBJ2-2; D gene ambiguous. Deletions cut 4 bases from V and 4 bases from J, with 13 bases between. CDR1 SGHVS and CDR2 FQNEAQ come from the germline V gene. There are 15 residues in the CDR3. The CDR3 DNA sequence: TGTGCCAGCAGCTCCCGGGTACCGTTCACCGGGGAGCTGTTTTTT. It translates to CASSSRVPFTGELFF. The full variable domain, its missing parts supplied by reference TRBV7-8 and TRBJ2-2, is GAGVSQSPRYKVAKRGQDVALRCDPISGHVSLFWYQQALGQGPEFLTYFQNEAQLDKSGLPSDRFFAERPEGSVSTLKIQRTQQEDSAVYLCASSSRVPFTGELFFGEGSRLTVL.

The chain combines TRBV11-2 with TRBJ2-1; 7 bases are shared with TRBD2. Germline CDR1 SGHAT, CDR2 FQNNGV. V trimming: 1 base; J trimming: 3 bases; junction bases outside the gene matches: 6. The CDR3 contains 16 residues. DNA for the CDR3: TGTGCCAGCAGCTTAGGGGGGGGGTCCCTCTACAATGAGCAGTTCTTC. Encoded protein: CASSLGGGSLYNEQFF.

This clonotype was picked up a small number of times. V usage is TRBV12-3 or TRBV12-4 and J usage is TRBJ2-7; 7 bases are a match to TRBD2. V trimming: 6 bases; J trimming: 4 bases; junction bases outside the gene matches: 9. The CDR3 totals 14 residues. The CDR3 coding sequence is TGTGCCAGCAGGGCGGGGGACCTCTCTTACGAGCAGTACTTC. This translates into CASRAGDLSYEQYF.

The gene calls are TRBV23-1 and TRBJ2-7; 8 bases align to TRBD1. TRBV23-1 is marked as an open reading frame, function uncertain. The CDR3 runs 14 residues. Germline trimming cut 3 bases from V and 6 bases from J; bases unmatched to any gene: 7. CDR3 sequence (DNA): TGCGCCAGCAGTCACCCGACAGGGGTTAGCGAGCAGTACTTC. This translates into CASSHPTGVSEQYF.

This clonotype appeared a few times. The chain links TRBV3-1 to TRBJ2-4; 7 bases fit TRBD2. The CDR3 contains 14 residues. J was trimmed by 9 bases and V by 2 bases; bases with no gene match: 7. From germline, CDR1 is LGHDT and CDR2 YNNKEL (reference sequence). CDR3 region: CASSQKRDSSIQYF. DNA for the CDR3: TGTGCCAGCAGCCAAAAGCGGGACTCCAGCATTCAGTACTTC.